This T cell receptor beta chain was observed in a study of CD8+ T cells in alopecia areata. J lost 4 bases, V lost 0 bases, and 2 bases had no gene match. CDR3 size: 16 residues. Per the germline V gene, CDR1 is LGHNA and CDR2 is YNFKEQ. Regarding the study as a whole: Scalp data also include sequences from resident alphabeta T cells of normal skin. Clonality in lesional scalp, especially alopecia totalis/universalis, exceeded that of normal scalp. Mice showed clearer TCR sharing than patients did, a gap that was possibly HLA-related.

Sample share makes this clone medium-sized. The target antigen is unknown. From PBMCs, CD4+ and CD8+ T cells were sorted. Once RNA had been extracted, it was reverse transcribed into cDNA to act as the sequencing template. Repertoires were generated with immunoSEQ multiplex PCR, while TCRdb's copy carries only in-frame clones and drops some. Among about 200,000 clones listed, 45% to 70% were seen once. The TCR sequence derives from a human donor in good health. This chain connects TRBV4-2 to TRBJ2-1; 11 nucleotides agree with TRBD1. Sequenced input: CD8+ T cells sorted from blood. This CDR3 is CASSQDGTGGYNEQFF. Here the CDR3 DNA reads TGTGCCAGCAGCCAAGACGGGACAGGGGGTTACAATGAGCAGTTCTTC.